These 16 T cell receptor beta chains originate from one sample sequenced in a study of technical replicates of blood from a few donors (dated by TCRdb to about 2017). The receptor library was made with the immunoSEQ multiplex PCR assay. Sourced from immuneACCESS, this table was stored by TCRdb with only in-frame sequences that have V and J called. A share of the clones is absent; for the studies checked, an unresolved V gene accounts for under half, and the remainder has no known explanation. The sample has almost 70,000 clones on record, 75% to 90% of them singletons. The leading ten clones occupy about 4.5% of the sample. Material for sequencing was PBMCs. The receptors shown here come from a human donor in good health. Some clones in this sample may be carry-over from other donors' samples.

The rearrangement links TRBV7-2 to TRBJ1-2; D remains ambiguous. The V end was cut by 2 bases, the J end by 11 bases, with 15 bases between. The CDR3 runs 13 residues. Germline V gene sequence: CDR1 SGHTA, CDR2 FQGNSA. The CDR3 bases are TGTGCCAGCAGCTTACTCTTTCGAGAGCAATACACCTTC. This sequence encodes CASSLLFREQYTF.

The rearrangement links TRBV4-2 to TRBJ1-6; D call uncertain. This CDR3 spans 12 amino acids. In germline, CDR1 is LGHNA, CDR2 YNFKEQ. V lost 3 bases to trimming and J lost 7 bases, with 4 bases between them. The CDR3 reads CASSHLNSPLHF. In DNA form, the CDR3 reads TGTGCCAGCAGCCATCTCAATTCACCCCTCCACTTT.

This chain uses TRBV5-1 with TRBJ2-1, with D perhaps TRBD1 (6 bases). Germline V gene sequence: CDR1 SGHRS, CDR2 YFSETQ. The CDR3 loop spans 15 amino acids. V gave up 2 bases and J gave up 6 bases, with 15 bases separating them. This chain's CDR3 is CASSLKRKGGNEQFF. CDR3 DNA: TGCGCCAGCAGCTTAAAGCGTAAAGGGGGCAATGAGCAGTTCTTC.

The V call is TRBV4-1, the J call TRBJ1-2; TRBD1 might be the D (5 bases). Germline V CDR1 and CDR2: MGHRA, YSYEKL. Trimming removed 0 bases from V and 5 bases from J, with 19 bases in between. The CDR3 runs 17 residues. CDR3 nucleotides: TGCGCCAGCAGCCAAGAAGGGAGGGGAGGGACCGGGTATGGCTACACCTTC. Protein: CASSQEGRGGTGYGYTF.

This clone has a single count. The V gene is TRBV27, the J gene TRBJ2-7, with 7 nucleotides matching TRBD2. J was trimmed by 2 bases and V by 5 bases; bases with no gene match: 12. Germline CDR1 MNHEY, CDR2 SMNVEV (reference sequence). The CDR3 contains 16 residues. CDR3 in DNA: TGTGCCAGCAGTACCACCCTGGCGGGAGCTACCTACGAGCAGTACTTC. The encoded protein is CASSTTLAGATYEQYF.

The gene calls are TRBV7-3 and TRBJ2-6; 8 bases are a match to TRBD1. The CDR3 covers 15 residues. The germline V gene has CDR1 SGHTA and CDR2 FQGTGA. J was trimmed by 4 bases and V by 5 bases; bases with no gene match: 4. The CDR3 region has the DNA TGTGCCAGCAGCAGGACAGGGTTCGGGGCCAACGTCCTGACTTTC. Its translation is CASSRTGFGANVLTF. The full variable domain, with the rest looked up from reference TRBV7-3 and TRBJ2-6, is GAGVSQTPSNKVTEKGKYVELRCDPISGHTALYWYRQSLGQGPEFLIYFQGTGAADDSGLPNDRFFAVRPEGSVSTLKIQRTERGDSAVYLCASSRTGFGANVLTFGAGSRLTVL.

This chain uses TRBV15 with TRBJ1-1; 7 positions match TRBD1. This CDR3 has 16 amino acids. Germline lookup yields CDR1 LNHNV and CDR2 YYDKDF (reference sequence). Germline trimming cut 3 bases from V and 5 bases from J; bases unmatched to any gene: 12. For the CDR3, the DNA is TGTGCCACCAGCAGGGAACAGGGGTCTACGAGTACTGAAGCTTTCTTT. Translating it yields CATSREQGSTSTEAFF.

V usage is TRBV7-7 and J usage is TRBJ1-4; no clear D. The CDR3 covers 15 residues. Trimming took 6 bases from V and 0 from J, leaving 11 bases between them. Germline values: CDR1 SSHAT, CDR2 FNYEAQ (reference sequence). This chain's CDR3 is CASRSGPATNEKLFF. The CDR3, as DNA: TGTGCCAGCAGGTCAGGTCCTGCAACTAATGAAAAACTGTTTTTT.

The V call is TRBV11-2, the J call TRBJ2-7; 8 nucleotides line up with TRBD2. The CDR3 has 15 residues. The junction had 7 bases not matched to a gene; V was cut back by 3 bases and J by 3 bases. CDR1 and CDR2 from the germline V gene are SGHAT and FQNNGV. The DNA of the CDR3 is TGTGCCAGCAGCTTTGGGAGCGGGAGTGGCTACGAGCAGTACTTC. Translated: CASSFGSGSGYEQYF.

V and J are TRBV7-9 and TRBJ2-3; 12 nucleotides align to TRBD2. Germline V gives CDR1 SEHNR, CDR2 FQNEAQ (reference sequence). The length of the CDR3 is 17 residues. V dropped 1 base and J dropped 6; count of bases not matched to a gene: 8. CDR3 DNA sequence: TGTGCCAGCAGCTTAGGGAGGACTAGCGGGATGGATGATACGCAGTATTTT. Its translation is CASSLGRTSGMDDTQYF.

The chain employs TRBV4-2 and TRBJ1-2; D not certain. The length of the CDR3 is 13 residues. Trimming cost V 1 base and J 4 bases, with 7 bases left between them. CDR1 and CDR2 (germline): LGHNA, YNFKEQ. CDR3 sequence: CASSQGTFYGYTF. The CDR3 DNA sequence: TGTGCCAGCAGCCAAGGGACTTTCTATGGCTACACCTTC.

This clone was seen more than once but under ten times. The chain employs TRBV5-1 and TRBJ1-1, with TRBD1 identical over 7 bases. Germline CDR1 is SGHRS and CDR2 is YFSETQ. This CDR3 contains 15 residues. The junction had 13 bases not matched to a gene; V was cut back by 4 bases and J by 7 bases. The chain's CDR3 is CASSVGQPKGGEAFF. The CDR3 DNA is TGCGCCAGCAGCGTGGGACAGCCCAAAGGTGGTGAAGCTTTCTTT.

The genes are TRBV4-3 and TRBJ2-2; tentatively, D is TRBD2 (5 bases). The CDR3 runs to 18 residues. The germline gives CDR1 LGHNA, CDR2 YSLEER. Trimming cost V 4 bases and J 2 bases, with 20 bases left between them. CDR3 sequence: CASSRYSGSAFNTGELFF. The CDR3 coding sequence is TGCGCCAGCAGCCGGTATTCGGGGTCAGCATTTAACACCGGGGAGCTGTTTTTT.

This rearrangement joins TRBV9 to TRBJ2-1; 7 nucleotides line up with TRBD1. J was trimmed by 5 bases and V by 0 bases; bases with no gene match: 5. Looked up from germline, CDR1 is SGDLS and CDR2 is YYNGEE. This CDR3 is 15 amino acids long. The CDR3 is CASSVDGTVDNEQFF. CDR3 coding DNA: TGTGCCAGCAGCGTAGATGGGACAGTGGACAATGAGCAGTTCTTC.

The chain has TRBV7-9 and TRBJ2-5, with D possibly matching TRBD1 (5 bases). This CDR3 has 13 residues. Between the trimmed V and J ends, which lost 11 bases and 5 bases, there was a span of 18 bases. Germline-derived CDR1 and CDR2 are SEHNR and FQNEAQ (reference sequence). The CDR3 bases are TGTGCCGGAAGACAGAGGAACAACGAGACCCAGTACTTC. Translated, it gives CAGRQRNNETQYF. The complete variable domain, with remaining parts taken from reference TRBV7-9 and TRBJ2-5, reads DTGVSQNPRHKITKRGQNVTFRCDPISEHNRLYWYRQTLGQGPEFLTYFQNEAQLEKSRLLSDRFSAERPKGSFSTLEIQRTEQGDSAMYLCAGRQRNNETQYFGPGTRLLVL.

The rearrangement joins TRBV7-2 to TRBJ2-3; 11 bases are a match to TRBD2. V shed 0 bases, J shed 2 bases, and the junction held 7 bases outside the gene matches. Germline values: CDR1 SGHTA, CDR2 FQGNSA. This CDR3 has 18 residues. Written as DNA, the CDR3 is TGTGCCAGCAGCTTAGCTAGCGGGGGGGCCGGGGCCACAGATACGCAGTATTTT. As protein: CASSLASGGAGATDTQYF.